This TCR beta chain derives from a study of cytomegalovirus exposure and HLA in healthy donors. In the study overall: HLA-typed donors contributed about 85 million unique TCRs, which were held in an early data release.

This CDR3 is built from 15 residues. V was shortened by 10 bases and J by 4 bases, with 20 bases between the two germline ends. Germline V gene lookup returns CDR1 SNHLY and CDR2 FYNNEI. The study ran its PCR with 60 Vbeta and 13 Jbeta primers. Generated by immunoSEQ multiplex PCR, the TCRdb table keeps only in-frame clones and is missing some. The table has about 140,000 clones, about 86% seen once. The receptor's source is a woman under 40 in good health and CMV-seronegative. Sample: PBMCs. This chain links TRBV2 with TRBJ1-5; no clear D. The CDR3 protein is CATSWTPGRNQPQHF. The CDR3 region has the DNA TGTGCCACCTCATGGACTCCCGGGCGGAATCAGCCCCAGCATTTT. The full variable domain, with the rest looked up from reference TRBV2 and TRBJ1-5, is EPEVTQTPSHQVTQMGQEVILRCVPISNHLYFYWYRQILGQKVEFLVSFYNNEISEKSEIFDDQFSVERPDGSNFTLKIRSTKLEDSAMYFCATSWTPGRNQPQHFGDGTRLSIL.